The next 8 T cell receptor beta chains were all read from a single sample in a study of blood T cell repertoires in COVID-19. TCRdb's table, derived via immunoSEQ multiplex PCR, lists solely in-frame clones and lacks some. Of about 270,000 clones in the sample, around 85% are singletons; the top ten hold roughly 12%. The sample was peripheral blood. Receptor source: a young woman with COVID-19, enrolled during active disease.

The J gene is TRBJ2-5, the V gene TRBV7-8; a possible D gene is TRBD2 (6 bases). The CDR3 is 13 residues long. V gave up 5 bases and J gave up 2 bases, with 9 bases separating them. CDR1 and CDR2 (germline): SGHVS, FQNEAQ. DNA for the CDR3: TGTGCCAGCAGCCCGGGGGTACAAGAGACCCAGTACTTC. Protein product: CASSPGVQETQYF.

This chain joins TRBV11-2 and TRBJ2-7; 8 bases line up with TRBD1. Germline lookup yields CDR1 SGHAT and CDR2 FQNNGV. V lost 3 bases and J lost 6; bases outside the gene matches: 4. The CDR3 has 13 amino acids. CDR3 residues: CASSFGQGVEQYF. DNA for the CDR3: TGTGCCAGCAGCTTTGGACAGGGAGTCGAGCAGTACTTC.

The chain has TRBV2 and TRBJ1-1; D may be TRBD1 (6 bases). The germline V and J ends were trimmed by 1 base and 5 bases, with 14 bases remaining between them. This CDR3 spans 15 amino acids. Germline-derived CDR1 and CDR2 are SNHLY and FYNNEI. CDR3 in amino acids: CASSEVKGRGTEAFF. CDR3 nucleotides: TGTGCCAGCAGTGAAGTTAAGGGAAGGGGGACTGAAGCTTTCTTT.

The rearrangement joins TRBV4-1 to TRBJ2-3; 13 nucleotides agree with TRBD2. With V trimmed by 6 bases and J by 2 bases, 5 bases remained unmatched. This CDR3 has 16 amino acids. Per the germline V gene, CDR1 is MGHRA and CDR2 is YSYEKL. The CDR3: CASRLAGGLPTDTQYF. The CDR3, as DNA: TGCGCCAGCAGACTAGCGGGGGGGCTACCCACAGATACGCAGTATTTT.

The chain combines TRBV28 with TRBJ2-1; D is undetermined. The CDR3 has 15 residues. In germline, CDR1 is MDHEN, CDR2 SYDVKM. With 2 bases removed from V and 0 bases from J, the gap between germline ends came to 8 bases. The CDR3: CASSLQVSSYNEQFF. Here the CDR3 DNA reads TGTGCCAGCAGTTTACAGGTGAGCTCCTACAATGAGCAGTTCTTC.

The rearrangement links TRBV7-9 to TRBJ1-3; D is perhaps TRBD1 (6 bases). Germline CDR1 SEHNR, CDR2 FQNEAQ (reference sequence). The CDR3 totals 16 residues. Trimming cost V 3 bases and J 0 bases, with 12 bases left between them. The CDR3 protein is CASSFTGTPSGNTIYF. CDR3 DNA: TGTGCCAGCAGCTTCACCGGGACACCCTCTGGAAACACCATATATTTT. Complete variable domain (other parts from reference TRBV7-9 and TRBJ1-3): DTGVSQNPRHKITKRGQNVTFRCDPISEHNRLYWYRQTLGQGPEFLTYFQNEAQLEKSRLLSDRFSAERPKGSFSTLEIQRTEQGDSAMYLCASSFTGTPSGNTIYFGEGSWLTVV.

The chain employs TRBV5-1 and TRBJ1-5; 8 positions match TRBD1. This CDR3 has 14 amino acids. The germline V gene has CDR1 SGHRS and CDR2 YFSETQ. V gave up 4 bases and J gave up 5 bases; unmatched junction bases: 5. The CDR3, as DNA: TGCGCCAGCAGCCGGACAGGGTCAGATCAGCCCCAGCATTTT. Protein sequence: CASSRTGSDQPQHF.

The V call is TRBV19, the J call TRBJ1-5, with 7 bases aligning to TRBD1. V lost 6 bases and J lost 6; bases outside the gene matches: 8. Germline CDR1 reads LNHDA; CDR2 reads SQIVND (reference sequence). The CDR3 runs 14 residues. Here the CDR3 reads CASRWRQGTQPQHF. The CDR3 DNA is TGTGCCAGTAGATGGAGACAGGGCACTCAGCCCCAGCATTTT.